The clone carrying this TCR beta chain has only one observation. The data belong to a study of shared clonotypes between healthy human individuals. Only in-frame clones appear in the TCRdb table, and some are missing; sequencing was by immunoSEQ multiplex PCR. This table holds some 980,000 clones, more than 75% found once. The CDR3 spans 16 residues. The V gene end was trimmed by 2 bases and the J gene end by 5 bases; junction bases not matched to a gene: 11. Germline V lookup: CDR1 MNHEY, CDR2 SMNVEV (reference sequence). This clonotype was sampled from a man younger than 30 in good health. The J gene is TRBJ2-5, the V gene TRBV27, with 7 bases fitting TRBD2. The sample was memory CD4+ T cells sorted from blood. Subset meaning: CD45RA-negative fraction. The CDR3 DNA sequence: TGTGCCAGCAGTTTAACGTTTCGGGGGGTCGGGGAGACCCAGTACTTC. Translated, it gives CASSLTFRGVGETQYF.